This T cell receptor (beta chain) derives from a study of blood T cell repertoires in COVID-19. Study context: The United States, Italy and Spain supplied acute and convalescent COVID-19 samples.

V dropped 0 bases and J dropped 7; count of bases not matched to a gene: 8. CDR3 length equals 17 residues. CDR1 is MGHRA and CDR2 is YSYEKL in the germline V gene. The assay was immunoSEQ multiplex PCR, and TCRdb's table has in-frame clones only and misses some. This table has a few hundred thousand clones, more than 70% appearing once. This chain uses TRBV4-1 with TRBJ2-3, with 12 positions matching TRBD2. This clonotype was obtained from a woman in her 30s with COVID-19, enrolled during active disease. The source material was peripheral blood. This CDR3 is CASSQDGSSGGANTQYF. In nucleotides, the CDR3 is TGCGCCAGCAGCCAAGACGGTTCTAGCGGGGGGGCAAATACGCAGTATTTT.